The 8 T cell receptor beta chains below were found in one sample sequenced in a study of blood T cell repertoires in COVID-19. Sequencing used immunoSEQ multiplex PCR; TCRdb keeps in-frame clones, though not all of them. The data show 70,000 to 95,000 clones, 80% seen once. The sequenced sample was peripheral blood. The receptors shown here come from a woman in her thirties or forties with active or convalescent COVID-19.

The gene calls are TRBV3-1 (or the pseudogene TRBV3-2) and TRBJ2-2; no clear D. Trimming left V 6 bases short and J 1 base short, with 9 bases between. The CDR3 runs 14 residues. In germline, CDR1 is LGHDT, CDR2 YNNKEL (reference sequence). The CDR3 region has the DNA TGTGCCAGCAGGGTCGGTGTGAACACCGGGGAGCTGTTTTTT. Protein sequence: CASRVGVNTGELFF.

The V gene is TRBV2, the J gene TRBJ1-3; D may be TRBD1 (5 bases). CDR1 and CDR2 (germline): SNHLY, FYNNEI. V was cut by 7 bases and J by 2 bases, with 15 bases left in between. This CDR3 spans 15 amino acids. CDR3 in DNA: TGTGCCAGCACTGACCAAGGAGGGGCTGGAAACACCATATATTTT. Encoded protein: CASTDQGGAGNTIYF.

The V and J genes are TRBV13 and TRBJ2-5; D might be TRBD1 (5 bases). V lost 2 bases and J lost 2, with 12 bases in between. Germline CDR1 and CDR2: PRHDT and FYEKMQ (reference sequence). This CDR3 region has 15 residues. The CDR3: CASSLTVGAQETQYF. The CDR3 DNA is TGTGCCAGCAGCTTAACTGTAGGGGCTCAAGAGACCCAGTACTTC.

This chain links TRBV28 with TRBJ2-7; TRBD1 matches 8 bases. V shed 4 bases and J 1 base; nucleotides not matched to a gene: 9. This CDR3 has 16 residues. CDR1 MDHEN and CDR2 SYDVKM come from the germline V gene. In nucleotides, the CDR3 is TGTGCCAGCAGTTCTCCGGACAGGGCCGGTTCCTACGAGCAGTACTTC. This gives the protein CASSSPDRAGSYEQYF.

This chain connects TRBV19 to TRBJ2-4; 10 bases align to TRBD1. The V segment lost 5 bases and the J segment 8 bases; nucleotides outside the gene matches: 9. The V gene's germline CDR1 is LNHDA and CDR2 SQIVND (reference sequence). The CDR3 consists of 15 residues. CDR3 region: CASSHLTGGRDIQYF. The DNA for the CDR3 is TGTGCCAGTAGTCACCTGACAGGGGGCAGGGACATTCAGTACTTC.

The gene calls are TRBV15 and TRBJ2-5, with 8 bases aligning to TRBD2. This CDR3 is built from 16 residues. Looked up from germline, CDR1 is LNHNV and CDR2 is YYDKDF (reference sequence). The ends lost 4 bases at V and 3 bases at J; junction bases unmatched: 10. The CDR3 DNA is TGTGCCACCAGCACAGGGCCGGGGCGGGGGGAAGAGACCCAGTACTTC. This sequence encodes CATSTGPGRGEETQYF.

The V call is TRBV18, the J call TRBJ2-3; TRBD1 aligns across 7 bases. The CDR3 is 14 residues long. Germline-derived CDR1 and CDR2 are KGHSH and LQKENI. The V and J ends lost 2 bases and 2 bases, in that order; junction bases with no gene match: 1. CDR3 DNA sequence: TGTGCCAGCTCACCAACAGGGGTCACAGATACGCAGTATTTT. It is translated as CASSPTGVTDTQYF.

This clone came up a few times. CDR3 in amino acids: CASSRFGQGTDTQYF. The CDR3, as DNA: TGTGCCAGCAGTCGATTCGGACAGGGAACAGATACGCAGTATTTT. The chain joins TRBV6-2 or TRBV6-3 to TRBJ2-3; 8 bases fit TRBD1. CDR1 is MNHEY, CDR2 SVGEGT, per germline. J gave up 3 bases and V 5 bases, and 7 bases lay outside the gene matches. The CDR3 is 15 residues long.